This T cell receptor (beta chain) was profiled in a study of T cell responses to AZD1222 COVID-19 vaccine (dated by TCRdb to the early 2020s). Turning to the overall study: A total of 233 trial participants underwent TCR sequencing, of whom around 200 received two doses of AZD1222 and 26 received two doses of the MenACWY control vaccine. Enrollment into the trials was organized by age into subgroups of 18-55, 56-69 and 70-plus years, and those subgroups contained roughly 160, 29 and 62 TCR-sequenced participants, respectively. Overall results and qualifications from the work: The 56-69-year group was small, and its depth increase did not reach significance, likely because of low power. Conclusions about previously exposed vaccinees were limited because only six AZD1222 recipients were SARS-CoV-2 seropositive at baseline. The whole spike protein was spanned by vaccine-associated CD4 TCRs, and dominant responses were seen in regions 160-218 and 743-854. Reportedly, close to half of the unique spike-specific TCRs recognized epitopes lying outside the regions that are mutated in the B.1.351 and B.1.1.7 variants. Participants were mostly white British and included more females than males, and it was suggested by the authors that clonal diversity may have been underestimated. Because no day 14 peak-response samples were available, the repertoires could be characterized only after the peak T cell response. After two AZD1222 doses, spike-specific TCR breadth and depth were significantly higher than at day 0 and than in MenACWY recipients.

Comment on this clone: Its recognized antigen is unknown. Within one base of it there is no much larger clone, and no base qualities were kept.

The CDR3 regions of human TCRbeta chains were subjected to immunosequencing. As for the original processing: Repertoire TCRs were matched against a reference library of SARS-CoV-2-specific TCRs generated with the MIRA antigen-specificity platform. Breadth was defined as the fraction of unique TCRs that were SARS-CoV-2-associated. Depth was defined as the fraction of total T cells that were SARS-CoV-2-associated. Using the MIRA data, each spike-specific TCR was mapped to the spike region that the TCR reacts to and placed in a CD4 or CD8 class. Log10-transformed breadth and depth values were compared by one-way ANOVA with Sidak's multiple comparisons tests. Here the immuneACCESS table is served through TCRdb, limited to in-frame sequences with V and J called. Missing clones are a known gap in these copies; in checked studies unresolved V genes cover under half, and the rest lacks a known reason. That table is the source of V, J and clone size, and D and trimming were worked out from the DNA. Counted in this sample were some 130,000 clones; over 80% of them appeared once. Around 7.1% of the sample is in the top ten clones.

From the cysteine through the phenylalanine, the CDR3 covers 15 amino acids. The kept DNA is CDR3 alone, 45 bases in frame from the first base. Relative to germline, V is missing 3 bases and J is missing 8 bases, with 10 bases of the junction outside any gene match. The germline V gene (reference sequence) specifies DFQATT as CDR1 and SNEGSKA as CDR2. According to the study, the label for this sample's time point signals: about 28 days (+/-7) after the second vaccine dose. AZD1222 recipients whose second dose came at about 4 weeks and those whose second dose came at about 12 weeks were combined into one group, since spike-specific TCR depth and breadth did not differ between the two schedules. Vaccinee samples came from UK trials COV001 and COV002, including a single-blind randomized controlled phase 2/3 trial of AZD1222 (ChAdOx1 nCoV-19) in healthy adults. For TCRbeta chain sequencing, PBMC samples were collected from trial participants at day 0 and at day 28 after the second dose.

The origin of this receptor is an adult who received the AZD1222 COVID-19 vaccine. Source: peripheral blood, taken 28 days after the second AZD1222 dose. The chain links TRBV20-1 with TRBJ1-2; 12 bases in between match TRBD1. The CDR3 protein sequence reads: CSASWNSGTGGGYTF. The DNA sequence is as follows: TGCAGTGCTAGTTGGAATTCCGGGACAGGGGGCGGCTACACCTTC.